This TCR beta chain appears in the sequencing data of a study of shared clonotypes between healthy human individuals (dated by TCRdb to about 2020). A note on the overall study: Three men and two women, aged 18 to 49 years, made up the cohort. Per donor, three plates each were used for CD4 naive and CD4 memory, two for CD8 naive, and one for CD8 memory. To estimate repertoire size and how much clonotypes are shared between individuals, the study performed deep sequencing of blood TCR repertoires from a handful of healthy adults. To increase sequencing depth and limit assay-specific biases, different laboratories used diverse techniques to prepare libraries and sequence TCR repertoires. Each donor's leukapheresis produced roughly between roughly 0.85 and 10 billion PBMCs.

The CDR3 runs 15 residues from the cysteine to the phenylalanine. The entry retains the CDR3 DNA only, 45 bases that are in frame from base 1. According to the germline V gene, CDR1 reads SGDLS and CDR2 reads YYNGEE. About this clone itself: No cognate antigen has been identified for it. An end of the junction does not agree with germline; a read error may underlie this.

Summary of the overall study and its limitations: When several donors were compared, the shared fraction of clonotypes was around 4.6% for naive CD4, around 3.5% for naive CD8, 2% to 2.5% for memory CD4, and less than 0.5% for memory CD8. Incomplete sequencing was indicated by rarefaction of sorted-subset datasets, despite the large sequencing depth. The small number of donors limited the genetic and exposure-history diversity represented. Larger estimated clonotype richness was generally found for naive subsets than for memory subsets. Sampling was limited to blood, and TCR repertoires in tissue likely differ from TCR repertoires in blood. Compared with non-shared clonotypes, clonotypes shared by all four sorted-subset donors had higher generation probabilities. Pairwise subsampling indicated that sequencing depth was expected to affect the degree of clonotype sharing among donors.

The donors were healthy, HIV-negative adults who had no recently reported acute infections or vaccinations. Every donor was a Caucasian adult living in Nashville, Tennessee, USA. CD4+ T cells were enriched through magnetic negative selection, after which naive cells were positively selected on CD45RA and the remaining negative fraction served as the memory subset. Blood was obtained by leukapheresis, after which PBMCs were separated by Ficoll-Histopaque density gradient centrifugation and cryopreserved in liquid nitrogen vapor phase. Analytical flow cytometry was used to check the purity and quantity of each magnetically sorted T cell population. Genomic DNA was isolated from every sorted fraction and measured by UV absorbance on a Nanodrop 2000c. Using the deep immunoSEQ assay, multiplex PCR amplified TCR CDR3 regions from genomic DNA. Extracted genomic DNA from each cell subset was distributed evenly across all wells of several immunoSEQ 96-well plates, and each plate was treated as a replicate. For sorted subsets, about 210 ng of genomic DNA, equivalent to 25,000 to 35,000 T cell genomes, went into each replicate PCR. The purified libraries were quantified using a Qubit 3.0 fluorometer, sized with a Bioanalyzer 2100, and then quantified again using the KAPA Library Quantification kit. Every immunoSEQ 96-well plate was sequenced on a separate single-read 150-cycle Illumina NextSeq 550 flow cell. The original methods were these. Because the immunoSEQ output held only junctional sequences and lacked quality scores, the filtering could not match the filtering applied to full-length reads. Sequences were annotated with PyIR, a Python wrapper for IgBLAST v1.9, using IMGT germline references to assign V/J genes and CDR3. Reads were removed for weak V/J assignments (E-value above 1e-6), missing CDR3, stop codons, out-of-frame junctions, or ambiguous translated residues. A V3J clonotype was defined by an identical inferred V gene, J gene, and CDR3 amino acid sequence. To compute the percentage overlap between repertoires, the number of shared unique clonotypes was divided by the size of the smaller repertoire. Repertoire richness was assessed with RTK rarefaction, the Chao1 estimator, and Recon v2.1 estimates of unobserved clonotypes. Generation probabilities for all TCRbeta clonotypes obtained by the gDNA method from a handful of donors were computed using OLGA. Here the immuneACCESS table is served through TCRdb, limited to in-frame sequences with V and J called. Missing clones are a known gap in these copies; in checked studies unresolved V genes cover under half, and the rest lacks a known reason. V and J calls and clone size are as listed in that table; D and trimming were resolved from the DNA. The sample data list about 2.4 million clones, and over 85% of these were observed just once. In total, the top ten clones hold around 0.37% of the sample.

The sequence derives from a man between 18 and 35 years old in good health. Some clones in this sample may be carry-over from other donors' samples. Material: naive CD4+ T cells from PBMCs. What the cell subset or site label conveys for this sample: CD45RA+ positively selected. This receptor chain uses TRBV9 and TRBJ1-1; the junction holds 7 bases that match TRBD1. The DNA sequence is TGTGCCGGCAGCGCCAGGGGGGGAATGAACACTGAAGCTTTCTTT. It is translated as CAGSARGGMNTEAFF.